The 20 T cell receptor beta chains in this list originate from one sample, sequenced in a study of CD4 and CD8 cells across lung adenocarcinoma regions (dated by TCRdb to 2016 to 2019). The protocol used for the library was PCR. Data came from a HiSeq X Ten. In-frame beta chains were kept once TCRdb had trimmed the public reads at Q25 with fastp and called clones with MiXCR. Entries are consolidated by CDR3 protein sequence, retaining the most common genes and DNA. Counted in this sample were more than 9,500 distinct CDR3 sequences; more than 45% of them appeared once. 26% of the sample belongs to the ten largest clones. What was sequenced was CD8+ T cells from the margin of a lung tumor. The cell subset or site label of this sample denotes: tumor margin region. These receptors were taken from a female donor with lung adenocarcinoma. The CD4 and CD8 labels of this study may be unreliable.

Comment on this clonotype: Germline is not matched at one junction end, which may reflect a read error. J is TRBJ2-3 and V is TRBV6-5; no reliable D call. The CDR3 covers 15 residues. Germline V gene lookup returns CDR1 MNHEY and CDR2 SVGAGI. In nucleotides, the CDR3 is TGTGCCAGCAGTTCCTCTGGGTGTGCCAAAGACACGCAGTATTTC. This encodes CASSSSGCAKDTQYF.

The chain employs TRBV23-1 and TRBJ1-1, with TRBD1 as a possible D gene (5 bases). TRBV23-1 is an open reading frame whose function is uncertain. The CDR3 has 15 amino acids. V lost 3 bases and J 4 bases, leaving 15 bases between the germline ends. DNA for the CDR3: TGCGCCAGCAGTCATCCGGGGGGGGTCAGCACTGAAGCTTTCTTT. Amino acid sequence: CASSHPGGVSTEAFF.

The rearrangement uses TRBV27 and TRBJ2-2; 8 bases match TRBD1. V was clipped by 8 bases and J by 1 base; unmatched bases: 6. This CDR3 spans 15 amino acids. CDR1 is MNHEY, CDR2 SMNVEV, per germline (reference sequence). As DNA, the CDR3 is TGTGCCAGCCGATCCGGGACAGGGAACACCGGGGAGCTGTTTTTT. Residues: CASRSGTGNTGELFF.

Concerning this clonotype itself: One end of the junction does not line up with germline, which may come from a read error. The rearrangement links TRBV27 to TRBJ2-3, with D perhaps given as TRBD1 or TRBD2 (6 bases each). The CDR3 sequence is 14 residues long. In germline, CDR1 is MNHEY, CDR2 SMNVEV (reference sequence). The CDR3 sequence: CASSLGGDKDTQYF. CDR3 bases: TGTGCCAGCAGTTTGGGCGGGGACAAAGATACCCAGTACTTT.

This clonotype is deemed medium-sized. The rearrangement links TRBV6-5 to TRBJ2-6; D not certain. The germline V gene has CDR1 MNHEY and CDR2 SVGAGI. The CDR3 has 15 residues. Between the trimmed V and J ends, which lost 2 bases and 0 bases, there was a span of 5 bases. This CDR3 is CASSYRVSGANVLTF. The DNA of the CDR3 is TGTGCCAGCAGTTACAGGGTCTCTGGGGCCAACGTCCTGACTTTC.

By share of the sample, this clonotype is medium-sized. The chain employs TRBV10-1 and TRBJ2-6; 7 positions agree with TRBD1. The CDR3 consists of 17 residues. V was clipped by 4 bases and J by 1 base; unmatched bases: 7. In germline, CDR1 is WNHNN, CDR2 SYGVQD (reference sequence). CDR3: CASSGGTAISGANVLTF. The CDR3 DNA reads TGCGCCAGCAGTGGAGGGACAGCAATTTCTGGGGCCAACGTCCTGACTTTC.

This clonotype has ten or more counts. V and J are TRBV4-1 and TRBJ2-1, with 16 bases matching TRBD2. V trimming: 0 bases; J trimming: 9 bases; junction bases outside the gene matches: 11. Germline CDR1 and CDR2: MGHRA and YSYEKL. CDR3 length equals 19 residues. CDR3 nucleotides: TGCGCCAGCAGCCAAGAGGACAGGGGACTAGCGGGGGGGCGTGGTGAGCAGTTCTTC. Its protein is CASSQEDRGLAGGRGEQFF.

Only a few counts were recorded for this clonotype. The rearrangement uses TRBV11-2 and TRBJ2-2; a weak D match, TRBD2 (6 bases). V was shortened by 0 bases and J by 3 bases, with 14 bases between the two germline ends. Germline V gives CDR1 SGHAT, CDR2 FQNNGV. This CDR3 is 17 amino acids long. The CDR3 nucleotides are TGTGCCAGCAGCTTAGATCGATGGGGGGTGCACACCGGGGAGCTGTTTTTT. Its protein product is CASSLDRWGVHTGELFF.

The gene calls are TRBV7-7 and TRBJ2-2; a weak D match, TRBD1 (6 bases). Germline CDR1 reads SSHAT; CDR2 reads FNYEAQ (reference sequence). The length of the CDR3 is 12 residues. CDR3 loop: CARAGGTDALFF. CDR3 nucleotide sequence: TGTGCTAGGGCTGGGGGCACCGATGCGCTGTTTTTT.

This clonotype has only one observation. This CDR3 is missing its conserved last phenylalanine or tryptophan, likely due to a read error. The DNA is left out, because the CDR3 cannot be placed on it with certainty; the CDR3 is given as TCRdb lists it. CDR3 residues: CASDRDREKLEI. The V and J genes are TRBV30 and TRBJ2-4; TRBD1 is the table's D call, not checked against the DNA. The CDR3 is 12 residues long, ends included. Germline V gene data show CDR1 as GTSNPN and CDR2 as SVGIG (reference sequence).

As to this clonotype: One junction end does not reproduce the germline sequence, and a read error may be involved. The gene calls are TRBV6-1 and TRBJ2-3, with D tentatively TRBD2 (5 bases). CDR1 and CDR2 (germline): MNHNS, SASEGT. There are 15 residues in the CDR3. The CDR3 bases are TGTGCCCGCGGTCGGCGGGTGGGATTCACAGATACTCAGTATTTT. Encoded protein: CARGRRVGFTDTQYF.

The V gene is TRBV7-6, the J gene TRBJ2-3; 7 bases are shared with TRBD2. CDR3 length: 16 residues. V trimming: 1 base; J trimming: 0 bases; junction bases outside the gene matches: 4. Germline V gene sequence: CDR1 SGHVS, CDR2 FNYEAQ. The CDR3 region is CASSLGVRGSTDTQYF. CDR3 bases: TGTGCCAGCAGCTTAGGGGTGCGGGGGAGCACAGATACGCAGTATTTT.

V is TRBV10-3 and J is TRBJ2-1, with D possibly matching TRBD2 (5 bases). Trimming stripped 7 bases from V and 5 bases from J, with 12 bases between. CDR1 is ENHRY and CDR2 is SYGVKD in the germline V gene. This CDR3 region has 13 residues. The CDR3, as DNA: TGTGCCATCAATTCCGGGCGGGACAATGAGCAGTTCTTC. This gives the protein CAINSGRDNEQFF.

This clonotype was counted many times. The chain has TRBV6-1 and TRBJ2-5, with 12 bases aligning to TRBD1. V was clipped by 3 bases and J by 5 bases; unmatched bases: 13. The CDR3 sequence is 18 residues long. CDR1 MNHNS and CDR2 SASEGT come from the germline V gene. In DNA, the CDR3 is TGTGCCAGCAGTGAGAGACCGGGACAGGGGGCGACGTTGGAGACCCAGTACTTC. It translates to CASSERPGQGATLETQYF.

The chain employs TRBV6-1 and TRBJ2-3, with D perhaps TRBD1 or TRBD2 (7 bases each). In germline, CDR1 is MNHNS, CDR2 SASEGT. The V and J ends lost 9 bases and 12 bases respectively, with 28 bases between them. This CDR3 comprises 15 residues. The CDR3 nucleotides read TGTGCCAGGGGGTGGGGGGGCGGAGGGACAGAGACCCAGTATTTT. Translating gives CARGWGGGGTETQYF.

This clonotype appeared many times. The rearrangement uses TRBV6-5 and TRBJ1-2; D is unclear. CDR1 is MNHEY, CDR2 SVGAGI, per germline. V was shortened by 7 bases and J by 0 bases, with 9 bases between the two germline ends. This CDR3 comprises 13 residues. The CDR3 spells CASMRSSNYGYTF. The CDR3 DNA follows: TGTGCCAGCATGCGGTCATCTAACTATGGCTACACCTTC.

This sequence joins TRBV5-6 and TRBJ2-4, with D hard to call. Near its end, the DNA agrees better with TRBJ2-7, so the J call may be wrong. This CDR3 comprises 14 residues. Germline V CDR1 and CDR2: SGHDT, YYEEEE. CDR3 sequence reads: CASSYQVGWSEQYF. The CDR3 DNA is TGTGCCAGCAGCTACCAAGTGGGGTGGTCCGAGCAGTACTTC.

This chain uses TRBV12-3 or TRBV12-4 with TRBJ2-7; D unresolved. CDR3 length: 12 amino acids. Trimming cost V 5 bases and J 4 bases, with 9 bases left between them. The CDR3 protein is CASSPHEYEQYF. CDR3 nucleotides: TGTGCCAGCAGTCCCCATGAGTACGAGCAGTACTTC.

By its share, this clonotype is medium-sized. DNA of the CDR3: TGTGCCAGCAGCTATGCCTCGGGGGCCAGCTCCTACGAGCAGTACTTC. Translation: CASSYASGASSYEQYF. This chain uses TRBV6-5 with TRBJ2-7; either TRBD1 or TRBD2 may supply D (6 bases each). Germline V lookup: CDR1 MNHEY, CDR2 SVGAGI. The CDR3 covers 16 residues. Trimming cost V 6 bases and J 0 bases, with 18 bases left between them.

V is TRBV5-1 and J is TRBJ1-1; TRBD1 agrees at 9 bases. There are 16 residues in the CDR3. CDR1 is SGHRS, CDR2 YFSETQ, per germline. V gave up 0 bases and J gave up 2 bases; unmatched junction bases: 5. The CDR3, as DNA: TGCGCCAGCAGCTTGGGACAGGGGGGCTTCAACACTGAAGCTTTCTTT. Protein product: CASSLGQGGFNTEAFF.